This T cell receptor beta chain was captured in a study of regulatory T cells in long-lasting Graves disease. Documented time point: newly diagnosed GD, antithyroid drugs for less than 3 months. Scientists built the TCR library using RNA that was extracted from PBMCs. In building TCR beta libraries, iRepertoire HTBI primers were used together with Arm-PCR of CDR3 regions. Each CDR3 protein is one row after TCRdb ran MiXCR on the multiplex PCR reads. This table has roughly 350,000 distinct CDR3 sequences, roughly 17% appearing once. The CDR3 extends over 14 amino acids. Germline CDR1 reads MNHNS; CDR2 reads SASEGT. V trimming: 5 bases; J trimming: 4 bases; junction bases outside the gene matches: 6. This clonotype was counted only a few times. The same sample was also studied in work on T cells in Graves' hyperthyroidism and ophthalmopathy.

The gene calls are TRBV6-1 and TRBJ1-1; TRBD1 matches 8 bases. Sequences were derived from peripheral blood mononuclear cells (PBMCs), sampled at new diagnosis, from a patient treated with antithyroid drugs. This clonotype was obtained from a man between 40 and 49 years old with Graves disease. The CDR3 nucleotides are TGTGCCAGCAGTCGACAGGGGCTGGTCACTGAAGCTTTCTTT. Translating it yields CASSRQGLVTEAFF.